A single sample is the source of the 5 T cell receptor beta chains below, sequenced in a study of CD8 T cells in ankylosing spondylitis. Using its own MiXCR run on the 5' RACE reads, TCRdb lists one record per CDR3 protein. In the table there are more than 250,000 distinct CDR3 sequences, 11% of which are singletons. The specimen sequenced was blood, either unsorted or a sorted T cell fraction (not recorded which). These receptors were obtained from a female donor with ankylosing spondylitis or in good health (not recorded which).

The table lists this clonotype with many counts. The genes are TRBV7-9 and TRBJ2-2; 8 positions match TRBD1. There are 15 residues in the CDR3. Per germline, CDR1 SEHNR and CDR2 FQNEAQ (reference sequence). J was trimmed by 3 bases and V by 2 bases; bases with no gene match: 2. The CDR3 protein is CASSLQGAYTGELFF. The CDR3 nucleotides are TGTGCCAGCAGCTTACAGGGGGCGTACACCGGGGAGCTGTTTTTT. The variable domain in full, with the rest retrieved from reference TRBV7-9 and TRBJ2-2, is DTGVSQNPRHKITKRGQNVTFRCDPISEHNRLYWYRQTLGQGPEFLTYFQNEAQLEKSRLLSDRFSAERPKGSFSTLEIQRTEQGDSAMYLCASSLQGAYTGELFFGEGSRLTVL.

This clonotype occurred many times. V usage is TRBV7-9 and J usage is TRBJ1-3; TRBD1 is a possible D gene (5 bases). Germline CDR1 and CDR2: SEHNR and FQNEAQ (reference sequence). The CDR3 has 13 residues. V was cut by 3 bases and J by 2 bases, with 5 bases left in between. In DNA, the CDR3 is TGTGCCAGCAGCTTGGGGGCTGGAAACACCATATATTTT. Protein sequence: CASSLGAGNTIYF.

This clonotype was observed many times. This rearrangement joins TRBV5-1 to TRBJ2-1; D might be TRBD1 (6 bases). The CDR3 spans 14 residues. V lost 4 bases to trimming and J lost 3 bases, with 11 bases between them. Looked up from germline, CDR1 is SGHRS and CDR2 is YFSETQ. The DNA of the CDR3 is TGCGCCAGCAGCCCCGGGACAATCTACAATGAGCAGTTCTTC. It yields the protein CASSPGTIYNEQFF.

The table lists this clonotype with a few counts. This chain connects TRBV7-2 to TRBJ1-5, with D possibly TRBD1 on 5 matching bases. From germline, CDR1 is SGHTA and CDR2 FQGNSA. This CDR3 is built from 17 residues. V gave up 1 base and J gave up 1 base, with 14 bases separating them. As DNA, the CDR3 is TGTGCCAGCAGCTTAGGGGCCGGGACCGACAGCAATCAGCCCCAGCATTTT. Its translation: CASSLGAGTDSNQPQHF.

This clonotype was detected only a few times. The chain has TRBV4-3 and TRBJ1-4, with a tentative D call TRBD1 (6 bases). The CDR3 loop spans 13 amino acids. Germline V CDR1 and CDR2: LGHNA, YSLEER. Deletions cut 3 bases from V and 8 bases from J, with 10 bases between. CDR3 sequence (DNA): TGCGCCAGCAGCCACCGCAGGGGCGAAAAACTGTTTTTT. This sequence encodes CASSHRRGEKLFF.